Shown below are 4 T cell receptor beta chains from a single sample sequenced in a study of OX40 agonist ivuxolimab in advanced cancers. Using immunoSEQ multiplex PCR, the repertoire was profiled, and TCRdb retains in-frame clones only, with some absent. The sample has approximately 40,000 clones; about 90% are singletons. The specimen comprised CD4+ or CD8+ T cells sorted from blood, sampled in a trial of the OX40 agonist ivuxolimab. All receptors come from an adult with an advanced solid tumor such as melanoma, head and neck, liver or kidney cancer.

This clone is medium-sized by share. The chain recombines TRBV6-6 with TRBJ2-1, with 7 bases aligning to TRBD2. The trim removed 2 bases at V and 7 bases at J, leaving 8 bases unmatched. The CDR3 is 15 residues long. Germline loops: CDR1 MNHNY, CDR2 SVGAGI (reference sequence). Written as DNA, the CDR3 is TGTGCCAGCAGTTACGGGGAGGGAGGTTGGAATGAGCAGTTCTTC. Translation gives CASSYGEGGWNEQFF.

This clone came up once. CDR3 loop: CASSAGTAEYYEQYF. CDR3 in DNA: TGTGCCAGCAGTGCCGGGACAGCCGAATATTACGAGCAGTACTTC. The chain is built from TRBV6-1 and TRBJ2-7, with 7 nucleotides matching TRBD1. CDR1 is MNHNS, CDR2 SASEGT, per germline. V gave up 4 bases and J gave up 4 bases; unmatched junction bases: 10. CDR3 size: 15 residues.

This clone appeared a single time. The chain is built from TRBV7-8 and TRBJ2-7, with 11 bases aligning to TRBD1. Germline V gene lookup returns CDR1 SGHVS and CDR2 FQNEAQ. The CDR3 runs 15 residues. With V trimmed by 5 bases and J by 1 base, 4 bases remained unmatched. CDR3 region: CASSPRDRGSYEQYF. The CDR3 bases are TGTGCCAGCAGCCCCCGGGACAGGGGGTCCTACGAGCAGTACTTC.

The V gene is TRBV7-9, the J gene TRBJ2-5; no firm D call. The V end lost 5 bases, the J end lost 0 bases, and 7 bases lay between the germline ends. The CDR3 sequence is 13 residues long. Germline V gene sequence: CDR1 SEHNR, CDR2 FQNEAQ (reference sequence). The CDR3 coding sequence is TGTGCCAGCAGCAAAGACTACCAAGAGACCCAGTACTTC. Amino acid sequence: CASSKDYQETQYF.